This T cell receptor beta chain was sequenced in a study of CD8 T cells in Susac syndrome. General study findings and limits: The CD4+ T cell repertoires from Susac syndrome exhibited no clonal expansion.

TEMRA cells were enriched by FACS, and CD4+ and CD8+ T cells were negatively isolated. The germline V gene encodes CDR1 SEHNR and CDR2 FQNEAQ (reference sequence). CDR3 length equals 12 residues. V lost 5 bases, J lost 7 bases, and 9 bases lay in between. The authors reverse transcribed roughly 0.5 to 1 ug RNA with random hexamers. Each CDR3 protein is one row after TCRdb ran MiXCR on the immunoSEQ multiplex PCR reads. The sample has tens of thousands of distinct CDR3 sequences, 85% to 95% seen once. Notes on this clonotype: Its antigen remains unknown.

Sample: CD4+ T cells from PBMCs. The rearrangement links TRBV7-9 to TRBJ1-5; D is possibly TRBD1 (6 bases). This clonotype was sampled from a human donor with Susac syndrome. The CDR3 nucleotides are TGTGCCAGCAGCGGAGGGGGGCAGCCCCAGCATTTT. Its protein is CASSGGGQPQHF. Combining the CDR3 with reference TRBV7-9 and TRBJ1-5 gives the whole variable domain DTGVSQNPRHKITKRGQNVTFRCDPISEHNRLYWYRQTLGQGPEFLTYFQNEAQLEKSRLLSDRFSAERPKGSFSTLEIQRTEQGDSAMYLCASSGGGQPQHFGDGTRLSIL.